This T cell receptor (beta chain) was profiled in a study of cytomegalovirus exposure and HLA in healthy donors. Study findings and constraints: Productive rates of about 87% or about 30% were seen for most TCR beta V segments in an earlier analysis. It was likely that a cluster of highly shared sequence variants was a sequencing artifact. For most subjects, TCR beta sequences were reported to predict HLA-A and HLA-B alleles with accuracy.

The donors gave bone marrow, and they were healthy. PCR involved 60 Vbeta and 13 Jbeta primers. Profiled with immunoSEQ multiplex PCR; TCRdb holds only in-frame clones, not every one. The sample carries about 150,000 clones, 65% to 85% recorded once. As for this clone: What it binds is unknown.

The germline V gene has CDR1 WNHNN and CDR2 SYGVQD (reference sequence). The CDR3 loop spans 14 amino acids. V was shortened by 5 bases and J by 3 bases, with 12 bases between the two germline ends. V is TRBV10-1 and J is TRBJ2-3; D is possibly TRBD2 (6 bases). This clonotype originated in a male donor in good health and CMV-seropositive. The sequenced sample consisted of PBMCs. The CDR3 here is CASSKVAATDTQYF. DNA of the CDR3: TGCGCCAGCAGTAAGGTAGCGGCAACAGATACGCAGTATTTT.